One sample yielded the 6 T cell receptor beta chains listed below, sequenced in a study of cytomegalovirus exposure and HLA in healthy donors. This table comes from immunoSEQ multiplex PCR, and its TCRdb copy is limited to in-frame clones, with some not included. This table has 71,000 or so clones, about 94% appearing once. Material for sequencing was PBMCs. Receptor source: a man aged 18 to 29 in good health and CMV-seropositive.

This clone showed up just once. The gene calls are TRBV6-6 and TRBJ2-1; 7 nucleotides line up with TRBD1. Germline assignment: CDR1 MNHNY and CDR2 SVGAGI (reference sequence). Trimming cost V 6 bases and J 5 bases; bases outside gene matches: 4. The CDR3 has 13 amino acids. The CDR3 DNA reads as TGTGCCAGCAGACCGACAGGGAACAATGAGCAGTTCTTC. This encodes CASRPTGNNEQFF.

The table lists this clone with a count of one. The chain links TRBV5-6 to TRBJ2-7, with TRBD1 identical over 9 bases. CDR1 and CDR2 from the germline V gene are SGHDT and YYEEEE. Trimming removed 2 bases from V and 5 bases from J; junction bases left unmatched: 5. The CDR3 has 14 amino acids. Here the CDR3 reads CASSFITGGHEQYF. In DNA, the CDR3 is TGTGCCAGCAGCTTTATAACAGGGGGCCACGAGCAGTACTTC.

The chain joins TRBV28 to TRBJ2-7; D may be TRBD1 (6 bases). The CDR3 is 13 amino acids. CDR1 and CDR2 from the germline V gene are MDHEN and SYDVKM. V was trimmed by 8 bases and J by 3 bases, leaving 14 bases between them. DNA for the CDR3: TGTGCCAGCTGGGACATTCTAGGCTACGAGCAGTACTTC. Protein product: CASWDILGYEQYF. The entire variable domain, with the rest obtained from reference TRBV28 and TRBJ2-7, is as follows: DVKVTQSSRYLVKRTGEKVFLECVQDMDHENMFWYRQDPGLGLRLIYFSYDVKMKEKGDIPEGYSVSREKKERFSLILESASTNQTSMYLCASWDILGYEQYFGPGTRLTVT.

The rearrangement links TRBV11-2 to TRBJ2-1; TRBD2 agrees at 9 bases. From germline, CDR1 is SGHAT and CDR2 FQNNGV. CDR3 length: 15 amino acids. Unmatched junction bases numbered 9, after V lost 3 bases and J lost 9 bases. CDR3 residues: CASSFRREGRAEQFF. The CDR3 nucleotides read TGTGCCAGCAGCTTCCGGCGGGAGGGCCGGGCTGAGCAGTTCTTC.

The chain is built from TRBV18 and TRBJ1-1; D is perhaps TRBD1 (6 bases). V lost 9 bases to trimming and J lost 6 bases, with 14 bases between them. The CDR3 runs to 12 residues. CDR1 and CDR2 (germline): KGHSH, LQKENI. The CDR3: CASARGASEAFF. In nucleotides, the CDR3 is TGTGCCAGTGCTCGGGGGGCATCTGAAGCTTTCTTT.

The genes are TRBV6-6 and TRBJ1-5, with 8 bases identical to TRBD1. V lost 6 bases and J lost 7; bases outside the gene matches: 8. This CDR3 contains 14 residues. CDR1 and CDR2 from the germline V gene are MNHNY and SVGAGI (reference sequence). The CDR3 reads CASSPDRGGQPQHF. The CDR3 DNA follows: TGTGCCAGCAGCCCCGACAGGGGCGGGCAGCCCCAGCATTTT.